Presented here are 2 T cell receptor beta chains from one specimen sequenced in a study of T cells in Graves' hyperthyroidism and ophthalmopathy. RNA transcripts served as the template for amplifying TCR beta CDR3 regions. The HTBI primer set was used in a first-round RT-PCR of the TCR CDR3. MiXCR, applied by TCRdb to the multiplex PCR reads, yields one record per CDR3 protein. Seen here are approximately 590,000 distinct CDR3 sequences, just over 45% observed once, and the top ten hold just over 8%. The sequenced sample consisted of peripheral blood or thyroid tissue (not recorded which). The origin of the receptors is a woman aged 18-35 years with Graves' hyperthyroidism.

To note about this clonotype: A junction boundary mismatches the germline segment, possibly from a read error. V usage is TRBV10-3 and J usage is TRBJ1-1; D gene ambiguous. The CDR3 extends over 15 amino acids. Germline CDR1 and CDR2: ENHRY and SYGVKD. The CDR3 DNA follows: TGTGCCAGCAGTGAGGGAATGGGGTTGAACACTGAAGCTTTCTTT. This codes for CASSEGMGLNTEAFF.

The rearrangement joins TRBV25-1 to TRBJ1-3; maybe TRBD1 (5 bases). The germline V gene has CDR1 MGHDK and CDR2 SYGVNS. The CDR3 has 16 residues. The germline V and J ends were trimmed by 5 bases and 0 bases, with 14 bases remaining between them. The CDR3 sequence is CASSYLGTTSGNTIYF. The CDR3 DNA follows: TGTGCCAGCAGTTATCTGGGGACGACCTCTGGAAACACCATATATTTT.